This TCR beta chain was profiled in a study of CD8 T cells in Susac syndrome. Study conclusions and caveats: It was acknowledged by the study that relatively few individuals were included in its TCR sequencing and HLA analysis.

Healthy donors served as the controls. They were matched for age and sex. Negative isolation yielded CD4+ and CD8+ T cells, and FACS enriched TEMRA cells. Comment on this clonotype: Its specificity is unknown.

The RNA, roughly 0.45 to 1 ug, was put through reverse transcription using random hexamers. The immunoSEQ assay covered 54 Vbeta and 13 Jbeta segments for CDR3. A single record per CDR3 protein comes from TCRdb applying MiXCR to the immunoSEQ multiplex PCR reads. The data show roughly 190,000 distinct CDR3 sequences, approximately 95% seen once. The CDR3 spans 12 residues. CDR1 and CDR2 (germline): PRHDT, FYEKMQ (reference sequence). With 2 bases removed from V and 5 bases from J, the gap between germline ends came to 6 bases. This sequence joins TRBV13 and TRBJ1-2, with D uncertain. The sequenced sample consisted of CD4+ T cells from PBMCs. The source is a human donor in good health. The DNA for the CDR3 is TGTGCCAGCAGCTTAACCCCATATGGCTACACCTTC. It codes for CASSLTPYGYTF. Complete variable domain (other parts from reference TRBV13 and TRBJ1-2): AAGVIQSPRHLIKEKRETATLKCYPIPRHDTVYWYQQGPGQDPQFLISFYEKMQSDKGSIPDRFSAQQFSDYHSELNMSSLELGDSALYFCASSLTPYGYTFGSGTRLTVV.